This entry features one TCR beta chain sequence. Its antigen is still unknown. Assay used: immunoSEQ multiplex PCR; TCRdb lists only in-frame clones, some missing. The repertoire holds about 84,000 clones, with 82% as singletons. The sample is drawn from a study of PD-L1 blockade in urothelial cancer. Study-wide background: Male sex and bladder-origin urothelial cancer characterized about 85% of the roughly 30 patients. T cell content in blood samples showed a median of around 140,000. Findings and limits, study-wide: Patients with below-median pretreatment blood clonality survived longer.

Trimming took 1 base from V and 6 from J; bases not matched to a gene: 8. Germline V gene sequence: CDR1 MDHEN, CDR2 SYDVKM. The CDR3 length is 16 residues. This sample comprised PBMCs, obtained around atezolizumab (anti-PD-L1) treatment. The chain combines TRBV28 with TRBJ2-1; TRBD2 aligns across 8 bases. The TCR sequence derives from a man aged 65-85 years with urothelial cancer. This chain's CDR3 is CASSLSPGLAGNEQFF. CDR3 in DNA: TGTGCCAGCAGTTTATCGCCCGGACTAGCTGGCAATGAGCAGTTCTTC.